This record covers a single TCR beta chain. As for time point: patch test 1, 2 weeks after DPC sensitization. The treatment denotes: therapeutic diphenylcyclopropenone sensitization with weekly scalp DPC. This sample stems from a study of human T cells and chemical hapten exposure. Study-wide background: Small pooled library volume differences mainly caused per-sample TCR yield variation.

TCRdb called the RACE reads again in MiXCR, with one record for every CDR3 protein. The sample contains roughly 120,000 distinct CDR3 sequences, around 10% of which appear only once. The TCR comes from a woman aged 50 to 60 with alopecia areata. Some clones in this sample may be carry-over from other donors' samples. The sequencing here drew on whole blood, taken in connection with sensitization to the hapten diphenylcyclopropenone (DPC).

The CDR3: CASSINRGLNTEAFF. The CDR3, as DNA: TGTGCCAGCTCAATAAACAGGGGCTTGAACACTGAAGCTTTCTTT. The V gene is TRBV18, the J gene TRBJ1-1; 7 nucleotides agree with TRBD1. V lost 5 bases, J lost 0 bases, and 6 bases stayed unmatched. From germline, CDR1 is KGHSH and CDR2 LQKENI. This CDR3 has 15 amino acids. Variable domain in full (rest from reference TRBV18 and TRBJ1-1): NAGVMQNPRHLVRRRGQEARLRCSPMKGHSHVYWYRQLPEEGLKFMVYLQKENIIDESGMPKERFSAEFPKEGPSILRIQQVVRGDSAAYFCASSINRGLNTEAFFGQGTRLTVV.